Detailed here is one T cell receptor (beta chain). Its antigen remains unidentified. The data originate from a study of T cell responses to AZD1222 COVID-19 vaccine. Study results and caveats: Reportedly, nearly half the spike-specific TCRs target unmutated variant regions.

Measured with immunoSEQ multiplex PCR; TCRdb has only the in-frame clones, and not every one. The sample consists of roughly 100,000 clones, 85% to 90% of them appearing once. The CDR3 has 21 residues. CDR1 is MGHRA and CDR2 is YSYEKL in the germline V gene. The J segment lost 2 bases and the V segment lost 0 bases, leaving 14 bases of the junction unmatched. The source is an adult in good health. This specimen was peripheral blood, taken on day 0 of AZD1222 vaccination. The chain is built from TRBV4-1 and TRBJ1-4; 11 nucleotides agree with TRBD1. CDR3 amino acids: CASSQERGRTGGGRTNEKLFF. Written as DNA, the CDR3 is TGCGCCAGCAGCCAAGAACGGGGGCGGACAGGGGGCGGACGGACTAATGAAAAACTGTTTTTT.